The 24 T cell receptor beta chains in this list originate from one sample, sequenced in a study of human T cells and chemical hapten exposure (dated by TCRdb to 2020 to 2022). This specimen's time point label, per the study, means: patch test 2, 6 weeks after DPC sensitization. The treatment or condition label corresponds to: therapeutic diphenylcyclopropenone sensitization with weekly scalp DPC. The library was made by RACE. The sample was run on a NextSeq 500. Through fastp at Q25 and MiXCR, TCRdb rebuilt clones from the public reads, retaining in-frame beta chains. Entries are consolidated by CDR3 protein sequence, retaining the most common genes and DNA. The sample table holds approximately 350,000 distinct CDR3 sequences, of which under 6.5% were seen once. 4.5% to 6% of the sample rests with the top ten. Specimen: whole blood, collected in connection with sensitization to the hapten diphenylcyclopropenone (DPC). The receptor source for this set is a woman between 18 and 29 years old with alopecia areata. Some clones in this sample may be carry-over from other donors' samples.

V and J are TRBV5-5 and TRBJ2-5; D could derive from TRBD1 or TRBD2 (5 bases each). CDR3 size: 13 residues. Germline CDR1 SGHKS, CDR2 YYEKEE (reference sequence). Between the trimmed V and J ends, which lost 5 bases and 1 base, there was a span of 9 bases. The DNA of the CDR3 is TGTGCCAGCAGAAGGGACCTCCAAGAGACCCAGTACTTC. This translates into CASRRDLQETQYF.

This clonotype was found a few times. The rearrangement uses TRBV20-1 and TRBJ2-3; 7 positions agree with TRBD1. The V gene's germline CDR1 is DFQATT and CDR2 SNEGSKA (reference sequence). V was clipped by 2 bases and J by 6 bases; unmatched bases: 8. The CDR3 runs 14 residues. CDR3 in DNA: TGCAGTGCTAGAATCGACCAACAGGGGGATACGCAGTATTTT. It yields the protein CSARIDQQGDTQYF.

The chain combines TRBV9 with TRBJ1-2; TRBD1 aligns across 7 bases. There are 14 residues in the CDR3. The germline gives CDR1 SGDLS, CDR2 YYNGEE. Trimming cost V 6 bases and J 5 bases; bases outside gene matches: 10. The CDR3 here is CASTTAGTEYGYTF. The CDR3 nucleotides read TGTGCCAGCACCACAGCCGGGACAGAGTATGGCTACACCTTC. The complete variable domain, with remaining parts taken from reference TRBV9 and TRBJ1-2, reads DSGVTQTPKHLITATGQRVTLRCSPRSGDLSVYWYQQSLDQGLQFLIQYYNGEERAKGNILERFSAQQFPDLHSELNLSSLELGDSALYFCASTTAGTEYGYTFGSGTRLTVV.

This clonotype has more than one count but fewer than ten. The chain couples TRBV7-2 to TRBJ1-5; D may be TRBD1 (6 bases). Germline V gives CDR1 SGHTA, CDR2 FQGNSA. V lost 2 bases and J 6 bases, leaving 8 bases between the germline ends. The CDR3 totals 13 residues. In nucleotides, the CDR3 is TGTGCCAGCAGCTTAAACAGGGCTCAGCCCCAGCATTTT. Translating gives CASSLNRAQPQHF. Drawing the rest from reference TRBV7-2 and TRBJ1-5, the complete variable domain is GAGVSQSPSNKVTEKGKDVELRCDPISGHTALYWYRQSLGQGLEFLIYFQGNSAPDKSGLPSDRFSAERTGGSVSTLTIQRTQQEDSAVYLCASSLNRAQPQHFGDGTRLSIL.

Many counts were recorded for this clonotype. The CDR3 loop reads CASSSQGSNYGYTF. The CDR3 nucleotides read TGTGCCAGCAGTTCACAGGGATCTAACTATGGCTACACCTTC. V gene TRBV28 combines with J gene TRBJ1-2; tentatively, D is TRBD1 (6 bases). Trimming removed 4 bases at V and 0 bases at J, with 9 bases between. Germline V gene sequence: CDR1 MDHEN, CDR2 SYDVKM. The CDR3 extends over 14 amino acids.

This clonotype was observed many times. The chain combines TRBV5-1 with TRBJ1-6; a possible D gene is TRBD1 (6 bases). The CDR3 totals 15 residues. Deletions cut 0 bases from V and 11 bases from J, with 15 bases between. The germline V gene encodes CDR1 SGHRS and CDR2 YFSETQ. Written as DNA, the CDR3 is TGCGCCAGCAGCTTGGAGGGGGGGCTCGCTGCACCCCTCCACTTT. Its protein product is CASSLEGGLAAPLHF.

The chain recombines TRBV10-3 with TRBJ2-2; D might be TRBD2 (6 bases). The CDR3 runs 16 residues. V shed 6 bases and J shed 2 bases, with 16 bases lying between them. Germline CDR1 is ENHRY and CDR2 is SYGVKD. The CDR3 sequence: CAIRDAGAGNTGELFF. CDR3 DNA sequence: TGTGCCATCAGGGACGCTGGAGCGGGCAACACCGGGGAGCTGTTTTTT.

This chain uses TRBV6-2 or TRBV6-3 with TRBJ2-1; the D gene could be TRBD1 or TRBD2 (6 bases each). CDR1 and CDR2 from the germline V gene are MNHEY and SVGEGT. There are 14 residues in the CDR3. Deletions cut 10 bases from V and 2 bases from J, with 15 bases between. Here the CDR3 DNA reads TGTGCCATCGGCGAGAGGGGGGCCTACAATGAGCAGTTCTTC. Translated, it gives CAIGERGAYNEQFF.

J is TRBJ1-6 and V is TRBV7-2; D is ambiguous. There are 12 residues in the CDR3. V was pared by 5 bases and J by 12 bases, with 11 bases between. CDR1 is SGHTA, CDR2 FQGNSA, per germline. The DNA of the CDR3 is TGTGCCAGCAGCAGGGAAACGGGACCCCTCCACTTT. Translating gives CASSRETGPLHF.

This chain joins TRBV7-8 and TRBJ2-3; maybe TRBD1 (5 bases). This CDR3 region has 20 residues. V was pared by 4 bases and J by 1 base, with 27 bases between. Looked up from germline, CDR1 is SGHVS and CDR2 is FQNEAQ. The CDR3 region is CASSSIRLIPSQGGTDTQYF. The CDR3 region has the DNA TGTGCCAGCAGCTCGATCCGGTTGATCCCGAGCCAGGGTGGCACAGATACGCAGTATTTT.

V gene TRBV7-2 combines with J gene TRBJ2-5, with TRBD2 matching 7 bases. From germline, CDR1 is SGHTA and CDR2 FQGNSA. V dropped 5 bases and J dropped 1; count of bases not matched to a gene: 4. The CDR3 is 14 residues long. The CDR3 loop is CASSAGTTQETQYF. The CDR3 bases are TGTGCCAGCAGCGCGGGGACTACCCAAGAGACCCAGTACTTC.

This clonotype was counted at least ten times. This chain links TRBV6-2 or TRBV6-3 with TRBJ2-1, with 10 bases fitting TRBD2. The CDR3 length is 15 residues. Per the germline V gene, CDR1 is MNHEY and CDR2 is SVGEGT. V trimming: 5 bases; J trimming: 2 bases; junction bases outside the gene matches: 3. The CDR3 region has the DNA TGTGCCAGCAGTCTTACTAGCGGGACCTACAATGAGCAGTTCTTC. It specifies CASSLTSGTYNEQFF.

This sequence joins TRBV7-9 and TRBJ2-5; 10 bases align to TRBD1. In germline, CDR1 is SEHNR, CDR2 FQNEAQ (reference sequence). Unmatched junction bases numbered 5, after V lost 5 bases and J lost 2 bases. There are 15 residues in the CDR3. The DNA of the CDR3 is TGTGCCAGCAGCGAGGGACAGGGGAATCAAGAGACCCAGTACTTC. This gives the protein CASSEGQGNQETQYF. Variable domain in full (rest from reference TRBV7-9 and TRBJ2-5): DTGVSQNPRHKITKRGQNVTFRCDPISEHNRLYWYRQTLGQGPEFLTYFQNEAQLEKSRLLSDRFSAERPKGSFSTLEIQRTEQGDSAMYLCASSEGQGNQETQYFGPGTRLLVL.

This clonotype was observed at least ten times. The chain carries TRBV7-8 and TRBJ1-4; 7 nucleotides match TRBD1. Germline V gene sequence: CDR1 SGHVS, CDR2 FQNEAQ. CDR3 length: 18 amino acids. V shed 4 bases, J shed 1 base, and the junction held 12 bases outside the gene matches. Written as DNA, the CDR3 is TGTGCCAGCAGCTCCCACAGGGGCAGATGGATAACTAATGAAAAACTGTTTTTT. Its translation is CASSSHRGRWITNEKLFF.

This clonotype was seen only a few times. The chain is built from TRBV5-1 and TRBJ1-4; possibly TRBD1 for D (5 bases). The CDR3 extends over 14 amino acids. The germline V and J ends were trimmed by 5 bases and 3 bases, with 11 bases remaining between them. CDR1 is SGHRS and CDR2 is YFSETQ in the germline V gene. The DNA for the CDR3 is TGCGCCAGCAGTTCAGGGCTTTCTAATGAAAAACTGTTTTTT. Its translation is CASSSGLSNEKLFF.

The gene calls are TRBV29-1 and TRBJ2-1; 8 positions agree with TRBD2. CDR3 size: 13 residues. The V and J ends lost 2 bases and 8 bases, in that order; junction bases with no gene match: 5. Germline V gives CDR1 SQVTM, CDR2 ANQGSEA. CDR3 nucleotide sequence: TGCAGCGTTGAACCGTCCGGGGGGGATGAGCAGTTCTTC. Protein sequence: CSVEPSGGDEQFF.

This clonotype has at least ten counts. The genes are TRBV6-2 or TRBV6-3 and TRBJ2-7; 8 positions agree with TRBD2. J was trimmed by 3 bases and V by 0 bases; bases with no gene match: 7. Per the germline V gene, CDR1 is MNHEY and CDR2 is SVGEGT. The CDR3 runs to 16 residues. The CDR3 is CASSYSNVAGRYEQYF. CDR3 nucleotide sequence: TGTGCCAGCAGTTACTCGAATGTAGCGGGGCGCTACGAGCAGTACTTC.

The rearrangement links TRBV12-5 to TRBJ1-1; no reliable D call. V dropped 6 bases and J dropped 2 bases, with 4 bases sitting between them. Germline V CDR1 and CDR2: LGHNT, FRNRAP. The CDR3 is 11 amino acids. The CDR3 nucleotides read TGTGCTAGTGGGATAAACACTGAAGCTTTCTTT. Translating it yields CASGINTEAFF.

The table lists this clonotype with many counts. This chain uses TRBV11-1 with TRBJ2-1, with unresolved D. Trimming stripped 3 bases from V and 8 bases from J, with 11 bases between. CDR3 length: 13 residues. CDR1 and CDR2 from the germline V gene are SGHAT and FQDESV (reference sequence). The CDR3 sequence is CASSFKFRDEQFF. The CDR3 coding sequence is TGTGCCAGCAGCTTCAAATTTCGGGATGAGCAGTTCTTC. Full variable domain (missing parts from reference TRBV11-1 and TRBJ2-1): EAEVAQSPRYKITEKSQAVAFWCDPISGHATLYWYRQILGQGPELLVQFQDESVVDDSQLPKDRFSAERLKGVDSTLKIQPAELGDSAMYLCASSFKFRDEQFFGPGTRLTVL.

CDR3 coding DNA: TGTGCCAGCAGTTTAGGCAGCGGGGGCACAGATACGCAGTATTTT. This translates into CASSLGSGGTDTQYF. The rearrangement uses TRBV12-3 or TRBV12-4 and TRBJ2-3; 7 bases align to TRBD2. This CDR3 has 15 residues. V shed 1 base, J shed 1 base, and the junction held 2 bases outside the gene matches.

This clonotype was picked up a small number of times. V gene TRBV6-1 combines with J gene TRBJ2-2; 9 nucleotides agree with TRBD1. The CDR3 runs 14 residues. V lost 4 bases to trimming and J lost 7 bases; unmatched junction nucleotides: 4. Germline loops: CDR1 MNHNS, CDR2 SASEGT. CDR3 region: CASSGTGGIGELFF. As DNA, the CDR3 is TGTGCCAGCAGTGGCACAGGGGGCATCGGGGAGCTGTTTTTT.

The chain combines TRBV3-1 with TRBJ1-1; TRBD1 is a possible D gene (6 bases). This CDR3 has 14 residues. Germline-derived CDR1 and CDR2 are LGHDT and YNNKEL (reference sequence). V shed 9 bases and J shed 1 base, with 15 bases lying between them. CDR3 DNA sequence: TGTGCCAGTCTACTCAGGGGCCAGAACACTGAAGCTTTCTTT. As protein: CASLLRGQNTEAFF.

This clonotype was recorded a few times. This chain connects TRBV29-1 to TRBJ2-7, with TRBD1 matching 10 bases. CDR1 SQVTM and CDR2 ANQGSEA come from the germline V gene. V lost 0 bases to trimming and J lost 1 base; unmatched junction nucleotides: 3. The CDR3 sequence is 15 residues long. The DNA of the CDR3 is TGCAGCGTTGAAGATCCGGGACAGGGGTCCTACGAGCAGTACTTC. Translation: CSVEDPGQGSYEQYF.

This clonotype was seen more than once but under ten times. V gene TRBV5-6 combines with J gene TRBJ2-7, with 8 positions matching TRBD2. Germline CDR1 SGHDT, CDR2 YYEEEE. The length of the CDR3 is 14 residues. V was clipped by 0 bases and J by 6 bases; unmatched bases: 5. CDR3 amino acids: CASSLGGGPGEQYF. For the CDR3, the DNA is TGTGCCAGCAGCTTGGGCGGGGGGCCCGGCGAGCAGTACTTC. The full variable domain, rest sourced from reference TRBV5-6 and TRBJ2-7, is DAGVTQSPTHLIKTRGQQVTLRCSPKSGHDTVSWYQQALGQGPQFIFQYYEEEERQRGNFPDRFSGHQFPNYSSELNVNALLLGDSALYLCASSLGGGPGEQYFGPGTRLTVT.